These T cell receptor beta chains were read from a single sample in a study of shared clonotypes between healthy human individuals. Sequencing was performed with immunoSEQ multiplex PCR; in TCRdb, only in-frame clones are kept and a portion is missing. The table has about 1.5 million clones, roughly 96% seen once. The specimen was naive CD4+ T cells sorted from blood. These receptors all stem from a man younger than 45 in good health. Each CDR3 is given with its conserved first and last residue. The D gene is left open where the match is weak. Rows give clone size only sometimes, using once, few, many, or a class for an expanded clone.

>TRBV10-2|TRBJ1-1|TRBD1|-
TGCGCCAGCAGGAAGACAGGGGGCATAATGAACACTGAAGCTTTCTTT
CASRKTGGIMNTEAFF
>TRBV11-2|TRBJ1-2|-|-
TGTGCCAGCAGCTCACAGGGAACAATTTCGTATGGCTACACCTTC
CASSSQGTISYGYTF
>TRBV9|TRBJ1-1|-|-
TGTGCCAGCAGCGTAGGGGGCAGGGTAGGAACTGAAGCTTTCTTT
CASSVGGRVGTEAFF
>TRBV5-1|TRBJ1-1|-|once
TGCGCCAGCAGCCAAACAGGGTCCCCGTTTGACACTGAAGCTTTCTTT
CASSQTGSPFDTEAFF
>TRBV19|TRBJ2-1|TRBD2|-
TGTGCCAGTAGTAAAACCGGGACTAGCGCCTCCTACAATGAGCAGTTCTTC
CASSKTGTSASYNEQFF
>TRBV7-6|TRBJ1-1|-|-
TGTGCCAGCCGCGGGTTTAGGAACACTGAAGCTTTCTTT
CASRGFRNTEAFF
>TRBV7-3|TRBJ2-7|-|-
TGTGCCAGCAGCCTCCCGGGCTCCTACGAGCAGTACTTC
CASSLPGSYEQYF
>TRBV28|TRBJ2-3|-|-
TGTGCCAGCAGTTTGGGGTTCCTAGGCACAGATACGCAGTATTTT
CASSLGFLGTDTQYF
>TRBV28|TRBJ2-7|TRBD2|-
TGTGCCAGCAGTTTATCGACTAGCGGGGAATACGAGCAGTACTTC
CASSLSTSGEYEQYF
>TRBV5-4|TRBJ2-5|-|-
TGTGCCAGCAGCCTGACAGGCGTACGGGGAGAGACCCAGTACTTC
CASSLTGVRGETQYF
>TRBV10-3|TRBJ2-2|TRBD2|-
TGTGCCATCAGTGAGTCGCCCGGAATTTCTAGCGGGAGTTCGTCCTCCACCGGGGAGCTGTTTTTT
CAISESPGISSGSSSSTGELFF
>TRBV5-1|TRBJ1-3|TRBD1|-
TGCGCCAGCAGCGAGGGACAGGCCTCTGGAAACACCATATATTTT
CASSEGQASGNTIYF
>TRBV6-1|TRBJ1-1|-|-
TGTGCCAGCGGTATCCGGACAGTGAACACTGAAGCTTTCTTT
CASGIRTVNTEAFF
>TRBV6-1|TRBJ2-7|TRBD1|-
TGTGCCAGCAGTTCCCGAGACAGGGGAATCGAGCAGTACTTC
CASSSRDRGIEQYF
>TRBV28|TRBJ2-3|TRBD1|-
TGTGCCAGCAGAGAGACAGGGCGCACAGATACGCAGTATTTT
CASRETGRTDTQYF
>TRBV7-2|TRBJ1-4|-|once
TGTGCCAGCAGCTTTTCTGGGGGGGAAAAACTGTTTTTT
CASSFSGGEKLFF
>TRBV15|TRBJ2-7|TRBD2|-
TGTGCCACCAGCAGAGATCCAATCGGGGGACTAGCGCGCGGCGAGCAGTACTTC
CATSRDPIGGLARGEQYF
>TRBV5-4|TRBJ1-2|-|-
TGTGCCAGCAGCTTGTCCCGCAGGGATGGCTACACCTTC
CASSLSRRDGYTF
>TRBV2|TRBJ2-1|-|-
TGTGCCAGCAGTGGTTCAGCGTCCTACAATGAGCAGTTCTTC
CASSGSASYNEQFF
>TRBV18|TRBJ1-5|TRBD1|-
TGTGCCAGCTCACCTCAGTTGTTTGCGGGACAGACCGGGCAGCCCCAGCATTTT
CASSPQLFAGQTGQPQHF
>TRBV29-1|TRBJ1-3|-|-
TGCAGCGTTGAACGGGACATGAGAAACACCATATATTTT
CSVERDMRNTIYF
>TRBV28|TRBJ2-3|-|-
TGTGCCAGCAGTTTGGTCTTTCGGCGGTCGCAGTATTTT
CASSLVFRRSQYF
>TRBV29-1|TRBJ2-3|-|once
TGCAGCGTTGCGTCACAGGCCCCCTTGCCTAGCACAGATACGCAGTATTTT
CSVASQAPLPSTDTQYF
>TRBV19|TRBJ2-1|TRBD1|-
TGTGCCAGTAGTACCGGGACAGGCCAGGCGAATGAGCAGTTCTTC
CASSTGTGQANEQFF
>TRBV28|TRBJ1-4|-|-
TGTGCCAGCAGTTTAGGCGGGGGGAGAGAAAAACTGTTTTTT
CASSLGGGREKLFF
>TRBV7-2|TRBJ2-2|-|-
TGTGCCAGCAGCTTGACGGTGAACACCGGGGAGCTGTTTTTT
CASSLTVNTGELFF
>TRBV28|TRBJ1-1|-|-
TGTGCCAGCAGCCCGAGAGTGACTGAAGCTTTCTTT
CASSPRVTEAFF
>TRBV18|TRBJ1-1|TRBD1|-
TGTGCCAGCTCACTCGGACAGGGGGCGATGAACACTGAAGCTTTCTTT
CASSLGQGAMNTEAFF
>TRBV10-3|TRBJ1-5|-|-
TGTGCCATCAGTGAGTCAATCCGACCCCAGCATTTT
CAISESIRPQHF
>TRBV5-1|TRBJ2-5|TRBD1|-
TGCGCCAGCAGTAAGACAGGGCTTCGGGAGACCCAGTACTTC
CASSKTGLRETQYF
>TRBV5-1|TRBJ2-5|TRBD1|-
TGCGCCAGCAGAGCAGGGGGCGAGGAGACCCAGTACTTC
CASRAGGEETQYF
>TRBV7-9|TRBJ2-7|-|-
TGTGCCAGCAGAGCCGCGGGGACTGGCGAGCAGTACTTC
CASRAAGTGEQYF
>TRBV14|TRBJ2-5|-|once
TGTGCCAGCAGCCAAACCCTATCTGGGGAGGGGGAAGAGACCCAGTACTTC
CASSQTLSGEGEETQYF
>TRBV15|TRBJ2-7|TRBD2|-
TGTGCCACCAGCAGAGAAGTCGGGACTAGCGGGAGCGAGCAGTACTTC
CATSREVGTSGSEQYF
>TRBV21-1|TRBJ2-1|-|once
TGTGCCAGCAGCCCCGGGACAGGGTCGATTGAGCAGTTCTTC
CASSPGTGSIEQFF
>TRBV25-1|TRBJ2-3|-|-
TGTGCCAGCAGGAATACGGGCGGCACAGATACGCAGTATTTT
CASRNTGGTDTQYF
>TRBV6-5|TRBJ2-3|-|-
TGTGCCAGCAGTCTCGACAGCCAAGCAGATACGCAGTATTTT
CASSLDSQADTQYF
>TRBV5-6|TRBJ2-2|TRBD1|-
TGTGCCACTACGCGGACAGGGCGTACCGGGGAGCTGTTTTTT
CATTRTGRTGELFF
>TRBV5-4|TRBJ1-4|TRBD1|-
TGTGCCAGCAGCCCCCAACAGGGGGAGAATGAAAAACTGTTTTTT
CASSPQQGENEKLFF
>TRBV6-1|TRBJ2-4|-|-
TGTGCCAGCAGTGAAGCAAGGGTGACTTTGCTAGCCAAAAACATTCAGTACTTC
CASSEARVTLLAKNIQYF
>TRBV6-6|TRBJ2-7|TRBD1|-
TGTGCCAGCATTCAACGGGACAGAAGCTCCTACGAGCAGTACTTC
CASIQRDRSSYEQYF
>TRBV7-3|TRBJ2-5|-|-
TGTGCCAGCAGCCCCTCTAGAGCAAAAGAGACCCAGTACTTC
CASSPSRAKETQYF
>TRBV20-1|TRBJ2-5|-|-
TGCAGTGCTTTGATAGATCTGCGGCCGTACTTC
CSALIDLRPYF
>TRBV18|TRBJ2-5|TRBD2|-
TGTGCCAGCTCACGGACTAGCGGGAGCCAAGAGACCCAGTACTTC
CASSRTSGSQETQYF
>TRBV6-1|TRBJ1-5|-|-
TGTGCCAGCTCTGAGATGTATGGTCAGCCCCAGCATTTT
CASSEMYGQPQHF
>TRBV13|TRBJ2-7|-|-
TGTGCCAGCAGCGCGGGACTGTACTACGAGCAGTACTTC
CASSAGLYYEQYF
>TRBV5-4|TRBJ1-2|TRBD1|-
TGTGCCAGCAGCTCGACGACAGGGGACGGCTACACCTTC
CASSSTTGDGYTF
>TRBV5-4|TRBJ2-3|TRBD2|-
TGTGCCAGCAGCTCGGGACTAGCGACTAGCACAGATACGCAGTATTTT
CASSSGLATSTDTQYF